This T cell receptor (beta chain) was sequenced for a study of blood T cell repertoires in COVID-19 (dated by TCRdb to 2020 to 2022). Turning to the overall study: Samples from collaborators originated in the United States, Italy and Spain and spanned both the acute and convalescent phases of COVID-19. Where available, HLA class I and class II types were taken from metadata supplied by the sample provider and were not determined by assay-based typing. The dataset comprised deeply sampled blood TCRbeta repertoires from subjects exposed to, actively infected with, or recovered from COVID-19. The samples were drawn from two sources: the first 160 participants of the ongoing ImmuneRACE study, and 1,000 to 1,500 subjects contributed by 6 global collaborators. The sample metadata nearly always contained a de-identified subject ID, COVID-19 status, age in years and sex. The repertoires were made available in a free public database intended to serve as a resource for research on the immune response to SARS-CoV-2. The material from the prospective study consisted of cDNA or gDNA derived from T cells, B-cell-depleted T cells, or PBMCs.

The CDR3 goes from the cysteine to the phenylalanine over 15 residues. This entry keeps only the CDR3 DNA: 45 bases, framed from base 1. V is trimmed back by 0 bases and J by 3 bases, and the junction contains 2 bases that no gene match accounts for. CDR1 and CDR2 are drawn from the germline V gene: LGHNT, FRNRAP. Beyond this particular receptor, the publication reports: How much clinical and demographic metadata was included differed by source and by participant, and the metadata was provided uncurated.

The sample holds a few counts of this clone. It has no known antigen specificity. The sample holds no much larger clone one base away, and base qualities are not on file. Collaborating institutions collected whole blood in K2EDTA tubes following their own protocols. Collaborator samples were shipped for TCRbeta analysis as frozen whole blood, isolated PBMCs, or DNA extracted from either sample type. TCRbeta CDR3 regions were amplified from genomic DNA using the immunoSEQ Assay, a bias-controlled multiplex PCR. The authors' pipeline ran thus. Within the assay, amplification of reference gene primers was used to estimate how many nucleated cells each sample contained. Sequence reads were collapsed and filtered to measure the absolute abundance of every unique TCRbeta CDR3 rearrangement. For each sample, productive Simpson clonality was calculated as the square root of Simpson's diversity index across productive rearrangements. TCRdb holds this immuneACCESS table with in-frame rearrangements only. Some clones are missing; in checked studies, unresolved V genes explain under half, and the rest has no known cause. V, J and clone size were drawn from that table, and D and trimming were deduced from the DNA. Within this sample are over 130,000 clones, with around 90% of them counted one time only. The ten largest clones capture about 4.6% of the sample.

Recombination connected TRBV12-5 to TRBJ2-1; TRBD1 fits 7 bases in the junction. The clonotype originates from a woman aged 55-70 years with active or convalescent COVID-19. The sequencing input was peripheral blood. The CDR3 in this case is CASGLVQGHYNEQFF. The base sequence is TGTGCTAGTGGTTTGGTACAGGGGCACTACAATGAGCAGTTCTTC.